This paragraph covers one TCR beta chain sequence. This clonotype was observed a handful of times. The target of this receptor is not known. There are no base qualities to consult, and no much larger clone falls within one base. This entry belongs to a study of blood T cells in healthy people across ages (dated by TCRdb to 2013 to 2016). Background on the whole study: In model experiments, template switching captured about one uniquely barcoded TCR beta cDNA molecule for every two T cells. The study measured age-related changes in TCR beta repertoire diversity using deep sequencing normalized with unique cDNA molecular identifiers. Donors were grouped into four age groups: young (average 16 years), middle-aged (over 35), aged (around 56) and long-lived (around 80). To avoid experimental bias, donors of different ages were randomly spread across the sequencing lanes. Using the same blood draw, the study looked at two additional independent replicas of 1 million unique cDNA reads for two donors, one aged 18 to 30 and the other aged 80 or older.

The junction shows trimming of 2 bases on V and 8 bases on J, and the gene matches do not reach 11 bases of it. Based on the germline V gene, the CDR1 and CDR2 sequences are MGHDK and SYGVNS. The CDR3 goes from the cysteine to the phenylalanine over 15 residues. Of the read, only the CDR3 DNA is kept; its 45 bases are in frame from base 1. On the study overall, not on this receptor specifically: Because profiling used bulk unsorted PBMCs, naive and antigen-experienced compartments could not be compared conclusively. The long-lived group showed more naive CD4+ T cells, fewer expanded clones and increased TCR diversity than the aged group, suggesting age selection. A strong correlation was found between observed TCR beta diversity and the percentage of naive T cells measured by flow cytometry. The CMV infection status of donors was not known, potentially confounding age-related changes in expanded clonotypes. Observed TCR beta diversity per million T cells fell roughly linearly with age, and a significant reduction was already apparent by age around 40. Total diversity estimates from one million sequenced T cells were considered lower bounds and underestimates.

Donors were 30 to 45 systemically healthy Caucasian individuals from Russia aged roughly 6 to 90 years. Ten milliliters of peripheral blood were drawn from each donor into EDTA-treated Vacutainer tubes. PBMCs were isolated by Ficoll-Paque density-gradient centrifugation, with at least 7 million obtained per sample. Trizol reagent was used to extract total RNA from the PBMCs, yielding at least 5.5 micrograms per sample. For every donor, flow cytometry on a PBMC aliquot measured the percentage of naive CD45RAhigh/CD27high T cells. The library was obtained by 5' RACE. The sequencer was an Illumina HiSeq 2500. A second roughly 7 to 11 cycle PCR used a sample-barcoded 5' primer and a J-beta primer mix. Each TCR beta cDNA molecule received a unique molecular identifier from a template-switch 5' adaptor carrying 12 random nucleotides. Each sample yielded at least 2.5 million CDR3-containing paired-end reads. First-strand cDNA was synthesized from all RNA with the Mint cDNA synthesis kit, primed by a TRBC-specific oligonucleotide. All cDNA was treated with uracil-DNA glycosylase and then went through a first 18-cycle PCR with the universal primers M1SS and BC2_uni_R. Processing in the source paper ran as follows. Normalization of each sample was performed by random selection of 1 million high-quality reads, each carrying a distinct molecular identifier. Instead of being binned into consensus sequences, reads that shared molecular identifiers were thrown out. MiTCR, run with a Q25 quality threshold and the strictest error-elimination algorithm, handled CDR3 identification, clonotype clustering and error correction. Lower-bound total TCR beta diversity was estimated with a nonparametric unseen species model using Euler transformation. Through fastp at Q25 and MiXCR, TCRdb rebuilt clones from the public reads, retaining in-frame beta chains. Rows matching on CDR3 protein sequence are summarized as one entry with the most common DNA and genes. The V and J calls and clone size are TCRdb's, not the authors'. This sample holds fewer than 750,000 distinct CDR3 sequences; 45% to 55% were observed only once. Under 30% of the sample comes from the top ten.

What was sequenced was blood. The V and J segments used are TRBV25-1 and TRBJ1-2, with 7 bases in between that match TRBD1. The receptor's source is an elderly man in good health. The nucleotide sequence is TGTGCCAGCAGTGAAACAGGGGTCTTGGGAGTCGGCTACACCTTC. Its protein reads: CASSETGVLGVGYTF.